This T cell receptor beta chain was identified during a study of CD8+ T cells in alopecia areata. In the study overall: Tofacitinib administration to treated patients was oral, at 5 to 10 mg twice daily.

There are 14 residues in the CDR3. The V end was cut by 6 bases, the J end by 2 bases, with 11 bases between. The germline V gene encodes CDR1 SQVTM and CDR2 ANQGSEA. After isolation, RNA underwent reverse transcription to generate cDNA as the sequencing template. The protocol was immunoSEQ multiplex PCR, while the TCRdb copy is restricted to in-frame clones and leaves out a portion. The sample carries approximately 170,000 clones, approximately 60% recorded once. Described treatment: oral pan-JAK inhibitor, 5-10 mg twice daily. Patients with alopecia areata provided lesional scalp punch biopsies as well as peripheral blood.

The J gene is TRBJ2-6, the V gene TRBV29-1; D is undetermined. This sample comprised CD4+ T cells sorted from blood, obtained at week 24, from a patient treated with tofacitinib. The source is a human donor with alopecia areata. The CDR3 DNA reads TGCAGCGTGGGCAAAGGGACTGGGGCCAACGTCCTGACTTTC. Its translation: CSVGKGTGANVLTF.